This record covers a single T cell receptor beta chain. The antigen is undetermined. The junction departs from germline at one end; a sequencing error may be responsible. TCRdb called the multiplex PCR reads again in MiXCR, with one record for every CDR3 protein. The sample gives 15,000 or so distinct CDR3 sequences, roughly 48% of which show up once; over 25% is in the top ten. The sample belongs to a study of breast tumors, draining lymph nodes, adjacent tissues. Study results and caveats: Tumor and nontumor repertoires were significantly more similar in luminal-like than in basal-like breast cancer.

The CDR3 runs to 13 residues. CDR1 is DFQATT and CDR2 is SNEGSKA in the germline V gene (reference sequence). Sequenced: tumor-adjacent breast tissue. The receptor was isolated from a female donor with breast cancer. Some clones in this sample may be carry-over from other donors' samples. The rearrangement uses TRBV20-1 and TRBJ1-2; D unresolved. The CDR3 loop reads CSAGDLGLQGYTF. The CDR3 coding sequence is TGCAGTGCTGGAGATTTGGGATTACAAGGCTACACCTTC.